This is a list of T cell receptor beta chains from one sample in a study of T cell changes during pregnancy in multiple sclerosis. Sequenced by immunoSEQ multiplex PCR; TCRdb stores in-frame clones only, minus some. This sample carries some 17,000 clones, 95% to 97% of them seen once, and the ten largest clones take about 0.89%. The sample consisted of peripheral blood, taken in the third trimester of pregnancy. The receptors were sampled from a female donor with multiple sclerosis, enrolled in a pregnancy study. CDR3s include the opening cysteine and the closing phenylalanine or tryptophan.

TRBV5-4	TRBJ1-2	CASSLGTGGFGGYTF
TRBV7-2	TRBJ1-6	CASSSEETWINSPLHF
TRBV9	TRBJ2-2	CASSALAKPSSGELFF
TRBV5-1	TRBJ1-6	CASRRGVIDSPLHF
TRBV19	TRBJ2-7	CASSAAASGSSYEQYF
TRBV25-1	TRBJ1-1	CASSEGGRAFEAFF
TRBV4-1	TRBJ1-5	CASSQGLGGNQPQHF
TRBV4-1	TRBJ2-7	CASSRSGGSSYEQYF
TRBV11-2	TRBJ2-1	CASSLVGTSGGGGEQFF
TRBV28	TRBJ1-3	CASSLGGADRNTIYF
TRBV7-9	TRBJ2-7	CASSFWGLIQTGVYEQYF
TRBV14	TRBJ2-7	CASSQYQSGRAAEQYF
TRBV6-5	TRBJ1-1	CASSPGGNTEAFF
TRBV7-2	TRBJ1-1	CASGLGHSNTEAFF
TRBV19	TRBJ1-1	CASSIGSTEAFF
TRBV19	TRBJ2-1	CASRTSGFNEQFF
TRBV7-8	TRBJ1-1	CASSFGQRTEAFF
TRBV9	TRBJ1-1	CASTNSKNTEAFF
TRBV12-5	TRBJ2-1	CASGFGYNEQFF
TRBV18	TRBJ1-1	CASTPGREITEAFF
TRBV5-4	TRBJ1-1	CASSRQAMNTEAFF
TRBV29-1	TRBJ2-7	CSVEGGGEQYF
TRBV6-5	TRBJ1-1	CASSYGQGATEAFF
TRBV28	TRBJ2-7	CASSLGQEGFF
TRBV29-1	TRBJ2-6	CSVGDIETSGANVLTF
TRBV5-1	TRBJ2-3	CASSFRTVTDTQYF
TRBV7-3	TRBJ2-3	CASSTGQGRTDTQYF
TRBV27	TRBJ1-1	CASSFLGEEAEAFF
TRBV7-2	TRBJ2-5	CASSLASGEGETQYF
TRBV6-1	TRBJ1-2	CASSGAGREGYTF
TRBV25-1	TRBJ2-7	CASSDLTYEQYF
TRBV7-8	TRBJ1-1	CASKDSFTEAFF
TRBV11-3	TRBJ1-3	CASSRTREDPGNTIYF
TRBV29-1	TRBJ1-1	CSGTTGGSNTEAFF
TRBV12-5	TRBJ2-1	CASDPGLAWNEQFF
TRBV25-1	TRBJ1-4	CASSDRNEKLFF
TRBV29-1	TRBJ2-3	CSVEQGTDTQYF
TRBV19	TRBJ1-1	CASSISVYTEAFF
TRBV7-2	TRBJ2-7	CASSLARRQEEQYF
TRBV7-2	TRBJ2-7	CASSLGASGTYEQYF
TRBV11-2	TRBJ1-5	CASSLDPGGNQPQHF
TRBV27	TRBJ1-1	CASSLSSGNTEAFF
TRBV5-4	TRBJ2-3	CASTPDIGVIDTQYF